This entry concerns a single TCR beta chain. In its sample, this clone was seen once. Its antigen is still unknown. Base qualities are not recorded, but no much larger clone differs from it by a single base. Each collaborating institution followed its own protocols to collect whole blood in K2EDTA tubes. For TCRbeta analysis, collaborators shipped samples as frozen whole blood, isolated PBMCs, or DNA extracted from either of those sample types. TCRbeta CDR3 regions were amplified from genomic DNA using the immunoSEQ Assay, a bias-controlled multiplex PCR. In the paper's pipeline: Nucleated cell counts per sample were estimated from amplification of reference gene primers within the assay. To quantify the absolute abundance of each unique TCRbeta CDR3 rearrangement, sequence reads were collapsed and filtered. For each sample, productive Simpson clonality was calculated as the square root of Simpson's diversity index over productive rearrangements. The table was pulled from immuneACCESS by TCRdb, which kept in-frame rearrangements only. Such tables lose some clones; where checked, under half of the loss comes from unresolved V genes, and the rest has no known cause. That table supplies the V and J calls and clone size; D and trimming were determined from the DNA. This sample gives under 200,000 clones in total; about 80% of them show up just once. The ten largest account for about 15% of the sample.

This entry comes from a study of blood T cell repertoires in COVID-19 (dated by TCRdb to 2018 to 2020). Study-wide context: Collaborator samples came from the United States, Italy and Spain and covered acute and convalescent phases of COVID-19. Where available, HLA class I and class II types were taken from metadata supplied by the sample provider and were not determined by assay-based typing. The repertoires were released in a freely available public database intended as a resource for research on the immune response to SARS-CoV-2. The prospective study material was composed of cDNA or gDNA derived from T cells, B-cell-depleted T cells, or PBMCs. Nearly every sample came with metadata listing a de-identified subject ID, COVID-19 status, age in years and sex. Deeply sampled blood TCRbeta repertoires from subjects exposed to, actively infected with, or recovered from COVID-19 were included in the dataset. The samples were drawn from two sources: the first 160 participants of the ongoing ImmuneRACE study, and 1,200 or so subjects contributed by 6 global collaborators.

Paper-wide results and their limitations: How much clinical and demographic metadata was included differed by source and by participant, and the metadata was provided uncurated.

In the germline V gene, CDR1 corresponds to SGDLS and CDR2 to YYNGEE. The CDR3 runs 15 amino acids, cysteine and phenylalanine included. Only the CDR3 DNA is retained, 45 bases long and in frame from the first base. The V end gives up 3 bases and the J end 9 bases, leaving 9 bases in the junction not matched to a gene. What was sequenced was peripheral blood. This TCR was recovered from a man younger than 45 with active or convalescent COVID-19. The chain uses TRBV9 and TRBJ2-1; 10 central nucleotides agree with TRBD1. The CDR3 region: CASSEWDRGSIEQFF. The nucleotide sequence reads as follows: TGTGCCAGCAGCGAGTGGGACAGGGGATCGATTGAGCAGTTCTTC.